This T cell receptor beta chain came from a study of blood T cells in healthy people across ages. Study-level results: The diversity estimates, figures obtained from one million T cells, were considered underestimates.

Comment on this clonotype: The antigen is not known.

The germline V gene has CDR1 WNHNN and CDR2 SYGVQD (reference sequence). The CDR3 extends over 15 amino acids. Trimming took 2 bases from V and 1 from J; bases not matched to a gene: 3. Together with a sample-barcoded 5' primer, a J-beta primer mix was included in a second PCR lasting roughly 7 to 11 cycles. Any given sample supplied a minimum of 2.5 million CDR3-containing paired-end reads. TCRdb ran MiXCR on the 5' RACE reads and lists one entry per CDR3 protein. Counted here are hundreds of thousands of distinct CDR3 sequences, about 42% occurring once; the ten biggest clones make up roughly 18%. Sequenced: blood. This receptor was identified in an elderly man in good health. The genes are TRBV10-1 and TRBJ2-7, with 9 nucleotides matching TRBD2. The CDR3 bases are TGCGCCAGCAGTGAGGGACTAGCGCAATCCTACGAGCAGTACTTC. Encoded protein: CASSEGLAQSYEQYF.